This TCR beta chain was documented in a study of blood T cell repertoires in COVID-19 (dated by TCRdb to 2020 to 2021). For the study in its entirety: Collaborator samples came from the United States, Italy and Spain and covered acute and convalescent phases of COVID-19. The material from the prospective study consisted of cDNA or gDNA derived from T cells, B-cell-depleted T cells, or PBMCs. Subjects who had been exposed to COVID-19, were actively infected with it, or had recovered from it provided the deeply sampled blood TCRbeta repertoires that made up the dataset. The repertoires were released in a freely available public database intended as a resource for research on the immune response to SARS-CoV-2. The samples were drawn from the first 160 participants of the ongoing ImmuneRACE study and from under 1,500 subjects provided by 6 global collaborators. A de-identified subject ID, COVID-19 status, age in years and sex were almost always included in the sample metadata. Where available, HLA class I and class II types were obtained from metadata supplied by the sample provider rather than from assay-based typing. Broad study findings and their caveats: Clinical and demographic metadata were provided uncurated, with the amount varying by source and participant.

As concerns this clone: This receptor's antigen is unknown. Base qualities are not provided; no much larger clone lies one nucleotide away.

The immunoSEQ Assay, a bias-controlled multiplex PCR, was used to amplify TCRbeta CDR3 regions from genomic DNA. The paper's processing steps were these. Nucleated cell counts per sample were estimated from amplification of reference gene primers within the assay. Sequence reads were collapsed and filtered to measure the absolute abundance of every unique TCRbeta CDR3 rearrangement. For each sample, productive Simpson clonality was calculated as the square root of Simpson's diversity index over productive rearrangements. Not all clones reach the TCRdb copy of this immuneACCESS table, which keeps in-frame sequences only. Checked studies attribute under half of the gap to unresolved V genes and leave the rest unexplained. V, J and clone size are those of that table, while D and trimming were read from the DNA. The sample table holds 80,000 to 100,000 clones, of which about 86% were seen once. 2.1% of the sample rests with the top ten.

In Seattle, one collaborating source enrolled patients while the infection was active and tracked those patients longitudinally over the course of disease. The collaborating institutions used their own protocols to collect whole blood in K2EDTA tubes. For TCRbeta analysis, collaborator samples were shipped as frozen whole blood, as isolated PBMCs, or as DNA extracted from either sample type. What was sequenced was peripheral blood. This TCR derives from a man in his forties or fifties with COVID-19, enrolled during active disease.

The DNA sequence is as follows: TGTGCCAGCAGCTTGAGGATTAGCCGGGAGACCCAGTACTTC. The translation is CASSLRISRETQYF. Recombination linked TRBV7-2 to TRBJ2-5; the D gene identity is not certain. V drops 3 bases and J drops 5 bases, leaving 13 bases in between. From the cysteine through the phenylalanine, the CDR3 covers 14 amino acids. Left in the record is the CDR3 DNA by itself, 42 bases read in frame from the first base. The germline V gene encodes CDR1 SGHTA and CDR2 FQGNSA.